This T cell receptor (beta chain) was found in a study of CD8 T cells in Susac syndrome. As regards this clonotype: As yet, its antigen is unknown.

Susac syndrome patients met recently defined diagnostic criteria for definite or probable disease. CD8+ and CD4+ T cells were negatively isolated; TEMRA cells were FACS-enriched. Overall study findings and caveats: Expansion of Susac CD8+ clones peaked in TEMRA cells and in active patients.

Reverse transcription used about 0.5 to 1 ug RNA and random hexamers. The amplification used immunoSEQ multiplex PCR on TCR beta CDR3; it spanned 54 Vbeta and 13 Jbeta. MiXCR, applied by TCRdb to the immunoSEQ multiplex PCR reads, yields one record per CDR3 protein. The data contain fewer than 85,000 distinct CDR3 sequences, approximately 94% of them singletons. CDR3 length: 12 amino acids. V was clipped by 8 bases and J by 8 bases, with 12 bases between them. CDR1 and CDR2 (germline): MNHEY, SMNVEV (reference sequence). The clonotype comes from a human donor with Susac syndrome. The V gene is TRBV27, the J gene TRBJ1-4; no definite D call. What was sequenced was CD8+ T cells from PBMCs. The DNA of the CDR3 is TGTGCCAGCCGAGGCCTCGGGGAAAAACTGTTTTTT. Translated, it gives CASRGLGEKLFF.